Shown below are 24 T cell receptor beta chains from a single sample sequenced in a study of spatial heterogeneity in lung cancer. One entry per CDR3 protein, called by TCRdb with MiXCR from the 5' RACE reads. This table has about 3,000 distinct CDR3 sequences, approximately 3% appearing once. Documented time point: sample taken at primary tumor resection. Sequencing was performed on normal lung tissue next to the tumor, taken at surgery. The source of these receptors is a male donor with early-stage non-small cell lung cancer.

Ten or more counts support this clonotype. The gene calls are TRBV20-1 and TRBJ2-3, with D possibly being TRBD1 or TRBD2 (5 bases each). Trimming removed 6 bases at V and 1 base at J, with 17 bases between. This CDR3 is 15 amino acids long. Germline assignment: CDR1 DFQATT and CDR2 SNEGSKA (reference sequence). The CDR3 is CSAGGQGGGTDTQYF. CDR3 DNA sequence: TGCAGTGCAGGAGGTCAGGGCGGAGGCACAGATACGCAGTATTTT.

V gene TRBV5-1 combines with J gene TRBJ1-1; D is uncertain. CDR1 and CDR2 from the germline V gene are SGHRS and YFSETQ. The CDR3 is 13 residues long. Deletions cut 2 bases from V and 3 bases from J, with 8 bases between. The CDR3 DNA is TGCGCCAGCAGCTTCGACGGGGACACTGAAGCTTTCTTT. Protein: CASSFDGDTEAFF.

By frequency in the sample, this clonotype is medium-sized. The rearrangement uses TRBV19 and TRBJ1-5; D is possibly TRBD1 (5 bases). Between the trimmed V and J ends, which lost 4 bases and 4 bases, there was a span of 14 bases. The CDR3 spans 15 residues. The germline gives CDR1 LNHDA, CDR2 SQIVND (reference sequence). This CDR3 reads CASSTLPGSNQPQHF. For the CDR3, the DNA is TGTGCCAGTAGTACCCTTCCAGGGTCGAATCAGCCCCAGCATTTT.

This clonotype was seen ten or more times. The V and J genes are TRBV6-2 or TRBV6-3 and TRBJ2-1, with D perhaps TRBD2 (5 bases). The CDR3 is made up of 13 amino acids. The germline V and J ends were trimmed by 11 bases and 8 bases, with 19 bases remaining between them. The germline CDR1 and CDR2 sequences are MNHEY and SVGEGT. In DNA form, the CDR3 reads TGTGCCTGCCGGGATCAACTGTGGGATGAGCAGTTCTTC. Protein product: CACRDQLWDEQFF.

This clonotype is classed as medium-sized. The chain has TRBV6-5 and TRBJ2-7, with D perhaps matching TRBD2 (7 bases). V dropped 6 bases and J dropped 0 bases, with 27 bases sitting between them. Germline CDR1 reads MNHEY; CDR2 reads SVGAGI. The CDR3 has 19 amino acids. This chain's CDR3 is CASRGPASRGGGSSYEQYF. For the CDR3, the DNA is TGTGCCAGCAGGGGACCCGCCAGTAGAGGGGGGGGGAGCTCCTACGAGCAGTACTTC.

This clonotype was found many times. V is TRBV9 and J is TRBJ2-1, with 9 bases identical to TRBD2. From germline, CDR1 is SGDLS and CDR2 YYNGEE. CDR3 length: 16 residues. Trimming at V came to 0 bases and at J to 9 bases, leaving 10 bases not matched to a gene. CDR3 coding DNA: TGTGCCAGCAGCGTAGCGTTAGCGGGAGTAGGTAGTGAGCAGTTCTTC. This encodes CASSVALAGVGSEQFF.

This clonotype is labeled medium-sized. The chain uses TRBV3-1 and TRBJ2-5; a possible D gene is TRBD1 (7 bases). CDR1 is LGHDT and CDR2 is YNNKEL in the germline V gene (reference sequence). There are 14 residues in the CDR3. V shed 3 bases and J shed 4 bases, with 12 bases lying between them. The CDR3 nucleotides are TGTGCCAGCAGCCAGTTCCAGGGGGGAGAGACCCAGTACTTC. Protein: CASSQFQGGETQYF.

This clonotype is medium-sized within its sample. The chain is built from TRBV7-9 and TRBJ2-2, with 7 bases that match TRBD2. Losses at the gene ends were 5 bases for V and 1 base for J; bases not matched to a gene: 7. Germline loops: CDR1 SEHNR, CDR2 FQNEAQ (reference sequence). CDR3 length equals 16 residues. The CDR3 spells CASSPPGLQNTGELFF. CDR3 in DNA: TGTGCCAGCAGCCCTCCGGGACTACAGAACACCGGGGAGCTGTTTTTT.

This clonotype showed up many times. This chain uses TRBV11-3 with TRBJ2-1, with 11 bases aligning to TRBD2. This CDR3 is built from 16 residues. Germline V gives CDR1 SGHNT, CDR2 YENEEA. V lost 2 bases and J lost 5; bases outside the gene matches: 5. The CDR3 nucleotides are TGTGCCAGCAGCTTACATGGACTAGCGGGTAACAATGAGCAGTTCTTC. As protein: CASSLHGLAGNNEQFF. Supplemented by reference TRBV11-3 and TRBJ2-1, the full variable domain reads EAGVVQSPRYKIIEKKQPVAFWCNPISGHNTLYWYLQNLGQGPELLIRYENEEAVDDSQLPKDRFSAERLKGVDSTLKIQPAELGDSAVYLCASSLHGLAGNNEQFFGPGTRLTVL.

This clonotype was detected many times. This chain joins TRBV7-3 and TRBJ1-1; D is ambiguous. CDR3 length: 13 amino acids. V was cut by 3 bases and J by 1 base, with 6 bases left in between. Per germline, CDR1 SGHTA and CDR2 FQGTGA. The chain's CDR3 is CASSFRRNTEAFF. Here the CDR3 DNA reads TGTGCCAGCAGCTTTCGTAGGAACACTGAAGCTTTCTTT.

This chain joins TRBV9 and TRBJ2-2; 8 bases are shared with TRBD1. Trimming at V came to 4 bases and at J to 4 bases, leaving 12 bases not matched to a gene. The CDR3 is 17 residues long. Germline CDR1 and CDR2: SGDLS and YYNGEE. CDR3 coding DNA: TGTGCCAGCAGCCTTCCCAGGACAGGGAAGAGCACCGGGGAGCTGTTTTTT. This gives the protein CASSLPRTGKSTGELFF.

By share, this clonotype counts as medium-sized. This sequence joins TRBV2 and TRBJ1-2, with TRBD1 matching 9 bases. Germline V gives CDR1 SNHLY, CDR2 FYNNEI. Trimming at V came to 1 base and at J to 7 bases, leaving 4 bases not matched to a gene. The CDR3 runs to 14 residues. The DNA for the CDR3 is TGTGCCAGCAGTGAAGGTCGGGACAGGGCTGGCTACACCTTC. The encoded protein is CASSEGRDRAGYTF.

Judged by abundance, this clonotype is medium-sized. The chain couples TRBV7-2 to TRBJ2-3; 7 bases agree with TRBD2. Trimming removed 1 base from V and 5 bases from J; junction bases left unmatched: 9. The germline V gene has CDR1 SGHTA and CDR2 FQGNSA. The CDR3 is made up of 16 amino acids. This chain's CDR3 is CASSLEGGGSGDTQYF. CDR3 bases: TGTGCCAGCAGCTTAGAAGGCGGGGGTTCGGGAGATACGCAGTATTTT.

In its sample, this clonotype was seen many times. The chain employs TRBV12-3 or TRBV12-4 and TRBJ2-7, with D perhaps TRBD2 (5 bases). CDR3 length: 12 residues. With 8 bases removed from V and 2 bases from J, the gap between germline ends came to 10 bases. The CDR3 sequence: CASRGSPYEQYF. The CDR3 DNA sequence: TGTGCCAGCCGGGGAAGTCCCTACGAGCAGTACTTC.

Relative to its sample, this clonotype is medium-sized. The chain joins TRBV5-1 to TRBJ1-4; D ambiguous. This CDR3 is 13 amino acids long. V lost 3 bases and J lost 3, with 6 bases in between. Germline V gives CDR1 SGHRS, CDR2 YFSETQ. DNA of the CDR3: TGCGCCAGCAGCTGGACGGCTAATGAAAAACTGTTTTTT. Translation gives CASSWTANEKLFF.

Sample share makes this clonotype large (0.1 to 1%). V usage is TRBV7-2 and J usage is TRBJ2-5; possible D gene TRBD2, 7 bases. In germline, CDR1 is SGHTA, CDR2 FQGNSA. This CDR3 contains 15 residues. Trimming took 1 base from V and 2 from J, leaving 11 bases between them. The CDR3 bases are TGTGCCAGCAGCTTAGACGGGGGGCCGCAAGAGACCCAGTACTTC. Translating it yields CASSLDGGPQETQYF.

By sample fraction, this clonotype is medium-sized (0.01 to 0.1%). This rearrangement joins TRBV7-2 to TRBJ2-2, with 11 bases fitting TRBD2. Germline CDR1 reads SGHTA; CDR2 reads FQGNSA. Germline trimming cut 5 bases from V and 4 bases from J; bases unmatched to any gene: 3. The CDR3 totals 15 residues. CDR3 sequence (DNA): TGTGCCAGCAGCCCCGGACTAGCGGGCACCGGGGAGCTGTTTTTT. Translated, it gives CASSPGLAGTGELFF.

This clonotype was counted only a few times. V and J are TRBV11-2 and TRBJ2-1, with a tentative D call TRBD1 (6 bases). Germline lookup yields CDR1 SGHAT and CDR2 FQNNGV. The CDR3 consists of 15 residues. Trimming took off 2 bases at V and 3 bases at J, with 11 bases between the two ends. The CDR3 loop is CASSLSGTIYNEQFF. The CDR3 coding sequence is TGTGCCAGCAGCTTATCCGGGACAATCTACAATGAGCAGTTCTTC.

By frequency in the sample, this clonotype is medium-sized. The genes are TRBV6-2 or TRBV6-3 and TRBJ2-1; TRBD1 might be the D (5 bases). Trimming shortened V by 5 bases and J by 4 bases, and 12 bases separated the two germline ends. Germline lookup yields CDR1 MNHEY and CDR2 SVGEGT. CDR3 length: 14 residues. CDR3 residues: CASSPRQRYNEQFF. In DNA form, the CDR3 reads TGTGCCAGCAGTCCACGACAGAGGTACAATGAGCAGTTCTTC.

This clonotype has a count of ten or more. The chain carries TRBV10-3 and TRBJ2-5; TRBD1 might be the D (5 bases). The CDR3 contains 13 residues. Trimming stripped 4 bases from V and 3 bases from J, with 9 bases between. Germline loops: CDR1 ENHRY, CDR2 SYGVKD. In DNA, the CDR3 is TGTGCCATCAGTGTCAGGGTCGAAGAGACCCAGTACTTC. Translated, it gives CAISVRVEETQYF.

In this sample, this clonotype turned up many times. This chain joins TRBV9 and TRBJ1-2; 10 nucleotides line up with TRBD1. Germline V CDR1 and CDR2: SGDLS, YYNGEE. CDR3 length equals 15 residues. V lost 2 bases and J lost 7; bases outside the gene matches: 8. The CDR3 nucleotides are TGTGCCAGCAGCGTCACCGGGACAGGGGTTGGTGGCTACACCTTC. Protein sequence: CASSVTGTGVGGYTF.

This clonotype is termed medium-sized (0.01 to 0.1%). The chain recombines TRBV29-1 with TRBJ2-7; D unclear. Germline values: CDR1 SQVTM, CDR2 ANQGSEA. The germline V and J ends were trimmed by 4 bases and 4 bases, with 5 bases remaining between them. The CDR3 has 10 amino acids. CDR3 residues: CSVGSYEQYF. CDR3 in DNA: TGCAGCGTTGGGTCTTACGAGCAGTACTTC.

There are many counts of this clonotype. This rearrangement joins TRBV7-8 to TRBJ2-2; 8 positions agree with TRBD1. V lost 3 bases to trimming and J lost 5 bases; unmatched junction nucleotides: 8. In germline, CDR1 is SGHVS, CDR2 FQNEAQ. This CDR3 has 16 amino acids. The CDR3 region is CASSFPRTGKTGELFF. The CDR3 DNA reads TGTGCCAGCAGCTTCCCCCGGACAGGGAAAACCGGGGAGCTGTTTTTT. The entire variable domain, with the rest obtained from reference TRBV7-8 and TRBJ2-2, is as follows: GAGVSQSPRYKVAKRGQDVALRCDPISGHVSLFWYQQALGQGPEFLTYFQNEAQLDKSGLPSDRFFAERPEGSVSTLKIQRTQQEDSAVYLCASSFPRTGKTGELFFGEGSRLTVL.

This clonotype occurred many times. The CDR3 coding sequence is TGCAGTGCTAGTACCGGGACAGATCCCCAGTACTTC. Translating it yields CSASTGTDPQYF. V gene TRBV20-1 combines with J gene TRBJ2-5; 7 positions agree with TRBD1. The germline V gene encodes CDR1 DFQATT and CDR2 SNEGSKA (reference sequence). The CDR3 is 12 residues long. Trimming removed 3 bases from V and 9 bases from J; junction bases left unmatched: 7.